Below are 28 T cell receptor beta chains sequenced from a single sample in a study of monozygotic twins with inflammatory bowel disease. TCRdb re-called the 5' RACE reads and catalogs CDR3 proteins one per entry, DNA excluded. The sample has 440,000 or so distinct CDR3 sequences; the top ten hold under 3%. The sample taken for sequencing was blood. The receptors were sampled from a human donor with ulcerative colitis or Crohn's disease, or a healthy co-twin of an affected twin (not recorded which).

V usage is TRBV3-1 and J usage is TRBJ2-3; the D call from TCRdb, TRBD2, cannot be confirmed without DNA. Germline CDR1 and CDR2: LGHDT and YNNKEL (reference sequence). CDR3 length: 15 amino acids. The CDR3 loop is CASSPPGPRHGTQYF.

This rearrangement joins TRBV7-2 to TRBJ2-7; checking the TCRdb D call of TRBD1 is not possible without DNA. Germline V gene lookup returns CDR1 SGHTA and CDR2 FQGNSA. The CDR3 extends over 20 amino acids. The CDR3 spells CASSLSILGRTKKSSYEQYF.

This chain connects TRBV5-1 to TRBJ2-1; TCRdb's D call, TRBD1, is unchecked because there is no DNA. Germline CDR1 SGHRS, CDR2 YFSETQ. CDR3 length equals 15 residues. This chain's CDR3 is CASNWAPGSYNEQFF.

J is TRBJ1-2 and V is TRBV20-1; TCRdb picks TRBD1, but there is no DNA to check that call. The CDR3 runs to 15 residues. The germline V gene encodes CDR1 DFQATT and CDR2 SNEGSKA (reference sequence). The CDR3 here is CSASLGQTRGYGYTF.

This chain connects TRBV12-3 or TRBV12-4 to TRBJ2-5; absent DNA, TCRdb's TRBD1 call cannot be checked. The CDR3 extends over 15 amino acids. The chain's CDR3 is CASSSERHRQETQYF.

This chain uses TRBV27 with TRBJ2-4. This CDR3 spans 12 amino acids. Germline V CDR1 and CDR2: MNHEY, SMNVEV (reference sequence). CDR3 amino acids: CASSPRKNIQYF.

The rearrangement links TRBV5-6 to TRBJ2-7; TCRdb picks TRBD1, but there is no DNA to check that call. The V gene's germline CDR1 is SGHDT and CDR2 YYEEEE. The CDR3 runs to 14 residues. CDR3 loop: CASSRGAVNYEQYF.

This chain links TRBV6-1 with TRBJ1-6. The V gene's germline CDR1 is MNHNS and CDR2 SASEGT. The CDR3 spans 19 residues. The CDR3 spells CASSVPRAVGGFPNSPLHF.

V and J are TRBV6-6 and TRBJ2-3. CDR1 and CDR2 from the germline V gene are MNHNY and SVGAGI (reference sequence). The CDR3 consists of 13 residues. The CDR3 sequence: CASSYVHTDTQYF.

The V and J genes are TRBV27 and TRBJ2-2; the D gene TCRdb calls, TRBD1, cannot be checked with no DNA. CDR1 MNHEY and CDR2 SMNVEV come from the germline V gene (reference sequence). This CDR3 has 18 residues. The CDR3 reads CASSLYRDVAANTGELFF.

The chain combines TRBV27 with TRBJ2-1; TCRdb calls TRBD1, which cannot be checked without DNA. Germline CDR1 and CDR2: MNHEY and SMNVEV (reference sequence). The CDR3 loop spans 22 amino acids. The CDR3 sequence: CASSFDRSAGVNVASSYNEQFF.

The J gene is TRBJ2-6, the V gene TRBV19; TCRdb selects TRBD1, and the lack of DNA leaves this call unchecked. This CDR3 spans 15 amino acids. The germline V gene has CDR1 LNHDA and CDR2 SQIVND (reference sequence). The CDR3 region is CASSPGTSGANVLTF. The full variable domain, in which reference TRBV19 and TRBJ2-6 provide the parts outside the CDR3, is DGGITQSPKYLFRKEGQNVTLSCEQNLNHDAMYWYRQDPGQGLRLIYYSQIVNDFQKGDIAEGYSVSREKKESFPLTVTSAQKNPTAFYLCASSPGTSGANVLTFGAGSRLTVL.

This chain links TRBV20-1 with TRBJ1-2; the D gene TCRdb calls, TRBD1, cannot be checked with no DNA. The germline CDR1 and CDR2 sequences are DFQATT and SNEGSKA (reference sequence). CDR3 size: 13 residues. CDR3 amino acids: CSARRQGAHGYTF.

The chain joins TRBV10-3 to TRBJ2-5; TCRdb returns TRBD1, unconfirmable since there is no DNA. The CDR3 is 14 amino acids. Germline values: CDR1 ENHRY, CDR2 SYGVKD. CDR3 protein: CAISVAGAGETQYF.

The chain is built from TRBV15 and TRBJ2-2; TCRdb returns TRBD1, unconfirmable since there is no DNA. The length of the CDR3 is 15 residues. From germline, CDR1 is LNHNV and CDR2 YYDKDF (reference sequence). The CDR3: CAIRAGPGNTGELFF.

V and J are TRBV5-4 and TRBJ2-5; TCRdb picks TRBD1, but there is no DNA to check that call. CDR1 SGHNT and CDR2 YYREEE come from the germline V gene (reference sequence). The CDR3 has 15 amino acids. The CDR3 loop is CASSPVGQRQETQYF.

The chain carries TRBV5-6 and TRBJ2-1; TCRdb's assignment of TRBD2 cannot be checked, as there is no DNA. This CDR3 spans 16 amino acids. Germline loops: CDR1 SGHDT, CDR2 YYEEEE. CDR3 protein: CASSLGWTSGGGEQFF.

The chain is built from TRBV28 and TRBJ1-2. Germline V lookup: CDR1 MDHEN, CDR2 SYDVKM. The CDR3 is made up of 13 amino acids. CDR3 loop: CASSVRLLYGYTF.

The CDR3 sequence: CASSPEQGNEQFF. The chain links TRBV4-1 to TRBJ2-1; absent DNA, TCRdb's TRBD1 call cannot be checked. From germline, CDR1 is MGHRA and CDR2 YSYEKL. CDR3 length equals 13 residues.

The chain couples TRBV10-3 to TRBJ1-2; the D call from TCRdb, TRBD1, cannot be confirmed without DNA. The CDR3 has 15 residues. The V gene's germline CDR1 is ENHRY and CDR2 SYGVKD. The CDR3: CAISDTDRENYGYTF.

The rearrangement links TRBV4-3 to TRBJ2-3; with no DNA, the TCRdb D assignment of TRBD2 cannot be verified. Germline CDR1 LGHNA, CDR2 YSLEER. This CDR3 spans 17 amino acids. CDR3 amino acids: CASSQTLTSGSTDTQYF.

V gene TRBV5-1 combines with J gene TRBJ2-2; the TRBD2 assignment by TCRdb is unverifiable without DNA. The CDR3 consists of 15 residues. Germline V CDR1 and CDR2: SGHRS, YFSETQ. The CDR3 loop reads CASSFLGVGTGELFF.

This sequence joins TRBV4-2 and TRBJ2-2; TCRdb lists TRBD1, though no DNA is available to test this call. There are 16 residues in the CDR3. Germline lookup yields CDR1 LGHNA and CDR2 YNFKEQ. The CDR3 is CASSQVGQTNTGELFF.

V is TRBV21-1 and J is TRBJ2-5; the D gene TCRdb calls, TRBD1, cannot be checked with no DNA. TRBV21-1 is a known pseudogene. The CDR3 has 14 amino acids. Here the CDR3 reads CASSRQGNGETQYF.

The chain carries TRBV20-1 and TRBJ2-5. Germline V gene data show CDR1 as DFQATT and CDR2 as SNEGSKA (reference sequence). The CDR3 covers 14 residues. This CDR3 is CSASDSRYQETQYF.

The V call is TRBV11-2, the J call TRBJ2-1; the TRBD2 assignment by TCRdb is unverifiable without DNA. This CDR3 is built from 17 residues. The germline V gene has CDR1 SGHAT and CDR2 FQNNGV. This CDR3 is CASSLWRLAGPYNEQFF. The full variable domain, in which reference TRBV11-2 and TRBJ2-1 provide the parts outside the CDR3, is EAGVAQSPRYKIIEKRQSVAFWCNPISGHATLYWYQQILGQGPKLLIQFQNNGVVDDSQLPKDRFSAERLKGVDSTLKIQPAKLEDSAVYLCASSLWRLAGPYNEQFFGPGTRLTVL.

The chain uses TRBV24-1 and TRBJ1-2; absent DNA, TCRdb's TRBD1 call cannot be checked. The CDR3 has 15 residues. CDR1 and CDR2 from the germline V gene are KGHDR and SFDVKD. The CDR3 is CATSDPQGGNYGYTF.

The rearrangement joins TRBV18 to TRBJ2-7; TCRdb names TRBD1, which stays unverified in the absence of DNA. Germline V gene sequence: CDR1 KGHSH, CDR2 LQKENI. The length of the CDR3 is 15 residues. The CDR3 sequence: CASSRAGTGSYEQYF.